This TCR beta chain was found in a study of shared clonotypes between healthy human individuals. Study-wide background: A couple of female and a few male donors aged 18 to 49 were enrolled. Findings and limits, study-wide: Sampling covered nothing but blood. Tissue TCR repertoires likely differ from those found in blood.

This clone turned up a few times. Antigen: not known. This sequence is one base from a far larger clone and is likely a read error. The assay was run at deep level. Data came from immunoSEQ multiplex PCR; TCRdb stores just in-frame clones and leaves some out. The data contain about 490,000 clones, more than 65% of them singletons. When samples were unsorted, roughly 81 million PBMCs were used for genomic DNA. Germline-derived CDR1 and CDR2 are SGHVS and FQNEAQ. Trimming stripped 1 base from V and 5 bases from J, with 8 bases between. This CDR3 region has 13 residues. The rearrangement joins TRBV7-8 to TRBJ1-1; D may be TRBD1 (5 bases). The sequencing sample was made of PBMCs. This clonotype originated in a woman between 40 and 55 years old in good health. Some clones in this sample may be carry-over from other donors' samples. CDR3 residues: CASSLEGSTEAFF. As DNA, the CDR3 is TGTGCCAGCAGCTTAGAGGGGAGTACTGAAGCTTTCTTT.